This T cell receptor beta chain came from a study of blood T cell repertoires in COVID-19. V lost 2 bases and J lost 0, with 11 bases in between. This CDR3 is 15 amino acids long. Germline CDR1 SGHAT, CDR2 FQNNGV. How the authors handled the data: How many nucleated cells were present was estimated from reference gene primer amplification. TCRdb keeps only in-frame clones here, not all; method: immunoSEQ multiplex PCR. The DNA gave D and trimming, while V, J and clone size come from that table. The sample records 100,000 or so clones, about 84% being singletons. The rearrangement joins TRBV11-2 to TRBJ2-7, with TRBD1 as a possible D gene (5 bases). The clonotype comes from a human donor in a cohort sampled during active COVID-19. Sample: peripheral blood. For the CDR3, the DNA is TGTGCCAGCAGCTTATTTAGGGGCGCCTCCTACGAGCAGTACTTC. Protein sequence: CASSLFRGASYEQYF.